The 17 T cell receptor beta chains below were found in one sample sequenced in a study of blood T cell repertoires in COVID-19. Profiled with immunoSEQ multiplex PCR; TCRdb holds only in-frame clones, not every one. The repertoire holds some 150,000 clones, with approximately 88% as singletons. Sequencing used peripheral blood. The receptors were gathered from a man aged 65 to 85 with acute or convalescent COVID-19.

On this clone itself: One junction end disagrees with the germline gene, perhaps due to a read error. The gene calls are TRBV7-7 and TRBJ2-5, with 9 positions matching TRBD1. Germline CDR1 reads SSHAT; CDR2 reads FNYEAQ (reference sequence). The CDR3 is 13 amino acids. CDR3 amino acids: CASSPGQGETQYF. In DNA form, the CDR3 reads TGTGCTAGCAGCCCCGGACAGGGGGAGACCCAGTACTTC.

A single count supports this clone. The chain links TRBV7-2 to TRBJ2-1, with 7 bases matching TRBD1. Trimming took 5 bases from V and 6 from J; bases not matched to a gene: 4. CDR1 and CDR2 (germline): SGHTA, FQGNSA. CDR3 size: 13 residues. CDR3: CASSNRQGNEQFF. CDR3 DNA: TGTGCCAGCAGCAATAGACAGGGCAATGAGCAGTTCTTC.

The gene calls are TRBV28 and TRBJ1-2; tentatively, D is TRBD1 (5 bases). Germline V gene data show CDR1 as MDHEN and CDR2 as SYDVKM. The V and J ends lost 6 bases and 3 bases respectively, with 11 bases between them. This CDR3 spans 13 amino acids. CDR3 coding DNA: TGTGCCAGCAGCCCGACGGGGGACTATGGCTACACCTTC. Translating gives CASSPTGDYGYTF.

The chain links TRBV30 to TRBJ1-3; D gene unclear. V was cut by 0 bases and J by 2 bases, with 11 bases left in between. Germline lookup yields CDR1 GTSNPN and CDR2 SVGIG (reference sequence). The CDR3 spans 15 residues. The CDR3 spells CAWSVRSLPGNTIYF. CDR3 coding DNA: TGTGCCTGGAGTGTACGTAGTCTGCCTGGAAACACCATATATTTT.

V gene TRBV3-1 (or the pseudogene TRBV3-2) combines with J gene TRBJ1-5; D gene ambiguous. Trimming pared 1 base from V and 3 bases from J, leaving 4 bases between. This CDR3 is 13 amino acids long. The germline CDR1 and CDR2 sequences are LGHDT and YNNKEL (reference sequence). This CDR3 is CASSQGLNQPQHF. The CDR3 DNA reads as TGTGCCAGCAGCCAAGGGCTCAATCAGCCCCAGCATTTT.

This clone occurred a few times. The chain couples TRBV5-1 to TRBJ2-2, with 11 bases that match TRBD1. V lost 3 bases to trimming and J lost 6 bases; unmatched junction nucleotides: 7. Germline-derived CDR1 and CDR2 are SGHRS and YFSETQ. The CDR3 has 16 residues. CDR3: CASSSTGTGGSGELFF. The CDR3 nucleotides are TGCGCCAGCAGCTCAACCGGGACAGGGGGTTCCGGGGAGCTGTTTTTT. The variable domain in full, completed from reference TRBV5-1 and TRBJ2-2, reads KAGVTQTPRYLIKTRGQQVTLSCSPISGHRSVSWYQQTPGQGLQFLFEYFSETQRNKGNFPGRFSGRQFSNSRSEMNVSTLELGDSALYLCASSSTGTGGSGELFFGEGSRLTVL.

This rearrangement joins TRBV5-1 to TRBJ2-7, with 8 bases lining up with TRBD2. Germline V CDR1 and CDR2: SGHRS, YFSETQ. J lost 4 bases, V lost 3 bases, and 9 bases had no gene match. The length of the CDR3 is 15 residues. The CDR3 region is CASSSQREWPYEQYF. For the CDR3, the DNA is TGCGCCAGCAGCTCTCAGCGGGAGTGGCCTTACGAGCAGTACTTC. Looking up the rest from reference TRBV5-1 and TRBJ2-7 gives the full variable domain: KAGVTQTPRYLIKTRGQQVTLSCSPISGHRSVSWYQQTPGQGLQFLFEYFSETQRNKGNFPGRFSGRQFSNSRSEMNVSTLELGDSALYLCASSSQREWPYEQYFGPGTRLTVT.

The rearrangement links TRBV7-3 to TRBJ1-2; TRBD1 aligns across 7 bases. J lost 6 bases, V lost 5 bases, and 9 bases had no gene match. The CDR3 is 14 residues long. The germline CDR1 and CDR2 sequences are SGHTA and FQGTGA. Here the CDR3 DNA reads TGTGCCAGCAGCCTTACGGGACAGAAGGATGGCTACACCTTC. Protein sequence: CASSLTGQKDGYTF. Full variable domain (rest looked up from reference TRBV7-3 and TRBJ1-2): GAGVSQTPSNKVTEKGKYVELRCDPISGHTALYWYRQSLGQGPEFLIYFQGTGAADDSGLPNDRFFAVRPEGSVSTLKIQRTERGDSAVYLCASSLTGQKDGYTFGSGTRLTVV.

Written as DNA, the CDR3 is TGCGCCAGCAGCTTGGCGGGGACAGGACAGCCCCAGCATTTT. Protein product: CASSLAGTGQPQHF. The V call is TRBV5-1, the J call TRBJ1-5, with 8 nucleotides matching TRBD1. The CDR3 consists of 14 residues. The germline CDR1 and CDR2 sequences are SGHRS and YFSETQ. V trimming: 0 bases; J trimming: 7 bases; junction bases outside the gene matches: 3.

The chain recombines TRBV11-2 with TRBJ1-4; D remains unclear. The germline V gene encodes CDR1 SGHAT and CDR2 FQNNGV. V lost 1 base and J lost 8, with 11 bases in between. This CDR3 has 14 amino acids. The CDR3 nucleotides read TGTGCCAGCAGCTTAGCGGGAGTGGGAGAAAAACTGTTTTTT. Translating gives CASSLAGVGEKLFF.

This clone was counted a single time. The chain links TRBV2 to TRBJ1-5, with TRBD1 identical over 8 bases. Germline CDR1 SNHLY, CDR2 FYNNEI. The CDR3 contains 16 residues. V was pared by 3 bases and J by 1 base, with 5 bases of the junction left unmatched. The CDR3 reads CASSEMGQASNQPQHF. The CDR3 DNA is TGTGCCAGCAGTGAGATGGGACAGGCGAGCAATCAGCCCCAGCATTTT.

The sample holds one count of this clone. The rearrangement uses TRBV5-1 and TRBJ2-7, with 7 bases fitting TRBD2. This CDR3 spans 14 amino acids. CDR1 is SGHRS and CDR2 is YFSETQ in the germline V gene. The J segment lost 4 bases and the V segment lost 0 bases, leaving 4 bases of the junction unmatched. The CDR3 sequence is CASSLGTSSYEQYF. CDR3 sequence (DNA): TGCGCCAGCAGCTTGGGGACTAGTAGTTACGAGCAGTACTTC.

The chain recombines TRBV5-4 with TRBJ1-3; 8 nucleotides agree with TRBD1. The CDR3 extends over 15 amino acids. The germline gives CDR1 SGHNT, CDR2 YYREEE (reference sequence). The V and J ends lost 4 bases and 3 bases, in that order; junction bases with no gene match: 6. The CDR3 region is CASSAADRGGNTIYF. The CDR3 coding sequence is TGTGCCAGCAGCGCAGCCGACAGGGGTGGAAACACCATATATTTT.

The chain is built from TRBV6-6 and TRBJ2-2; 7 bases map to TRBD1. The length of the CDR3 is 15 residues. Losses at the gene ends were 5 bases for V and 4 bases for J; bases not matched to a gene: 7. CDR1 is MNHNY and CDR2 is SVGAGI in the germline V gene (reference sequence). CDR3 protein: CASSPPTGVTGELFF. The CDR3 DNA follows: TGTGCCAGCAGTCCCCCAACAGGGGTCACCGGGGAGCTGTTTTTT.

The chain has TRBV19 and TRBJ2-2, with 8 bases matching TRBD1. Per germline, CDR1 LNHDA and CDR2 SQIVND (reference sequence). V trimming: 10 bases; J trimming: 4 bases; junction bases outside the gene matches: 8. The CDR3 is made up of 14 amino acids. In DNA form, the CDR3 reads TGTGCCACAAGGACACAGGGGGGCACCGGGGAGCTGTTTTTT. Translation gives CATRTQGGTGELFF.

This chain links TRBV7-2 with TRBJ1-1; D not certain. There are 15 residues in the CDR3. The V gene's germline CDR1 is SGHTA and CDR2 FQGNSA. With 2 bases removed from V and 6 bases from J, the gap between germline ends came to 16 bases. DNA for the CDR3: TGTGCCAGCAGCTTACGGATGGGGAGAGGGTCTGAAGCTTTCTTT. This sequence encodes CASSLRMGRGSEAFF.

The V call is TRBV6-7, the J call TRBJ1-1; a weak D match, TRBD1 (5 bases). TRBV6-7 is an open reading frame, and its role is uncertain. CDR3 length equals 12 residues. V lost 7 bases to trimming and J lost 5 bases, with 11 bases between them. DNA for the CDR3: TGTGCCAGCACCATCCGGGGGACTGAAGCTTTCTTT. This sequence encodes CASTIRGTEAFF.